The 13 T cell receptor beta chains below come from one sample, sequenced in a study of blood T cells in healthy people across ages. Next came a second PCR, run for about 7 to 12 cycles, which used a sample-barcoded 5' primer along with a J-beta primer mix. TCRdb re-derived calls from the 5' RACE reads in MiXCR, one entry per CDR3 protein. Counted here are around 870,000 distinct CDR3 sequences, around 30% occurring once; the ten biggest clones make up around a sixth. Sequenced material: blood. The source is a woman older than 75 in good health.

This clonotype was picked up a small number of times. The rearrangement joins TRBV12-3 or TRBV12-4 to TRBJ1-1; D might be TRBD1 (5 bases). This CDR3 region has 15 residues. Deletions cut 5 bases from V and 0 bases from J, with 13 bases between. The CDR3 region has the DNA TGTGCCAGCAGTCTATCGGGACGGATGAACACTGAAGCTTTCTTT. This sequence encodes CASSLSGRMNTEAFF.

The table lists this clonotype with a few counts. The genes are TRBV5-1 and TRBJ2-3; possibly TRBD1 or TRBD2 for D (5 bases each). CDR1 and CDR2 (germline): SGHRS, YFSETQ. This CDR3 comprises 17 residues. V dropped 0 bases and J dropped 5 bases, with 19 bases sitting between them. CDR3 region: CASSLGHLGPAGDTQYF. The CDR3 nucleotides read TGCGCCAGCAGCTTGGGACATTTGGGGCCGGCGGGAGATACGCAGTATTTT.

This clonotype was seen ten or more times. The chain carries TRBV12-3 or TRBV12-4 and TRBJ2-5, with TRBD2 identical over 8 bases. CDR3 length equals 14 residues. Trimming cost V 6 bases and J 4 bases; bases outside gene matches: 7. The DNA for the CDR3 is TGTGCCAGCAGGCCACTAGCGGTCTCAGAGACCCAGTACTTC. Translated: CASRPLAVSETQYF.

This clonotype has more than one count but fewer than ten. A much larger clone lies a single base off, so this may be a read error. The rearrangement joins TRBV12-3 or TRBV12-4 to TRBJ2-7; TRBD2 aligns across 7 bases. Trimming took 9 bases from V and 6 from J; bases not matched to a gene: 8. CDR3 length: 12 amino acids. This CDR3 is CASGGGGGEQYF. DNA of the CDR3: TGTGCCAGTGGGGGGGGTGGAGGCGAGCAGTACTTC.

Note on this clonotype: A much larger clone lies a single base off, so this may be a read error. The rearrangement links TRBV10-1 to TRBJ2-3, with unresolved D. The length of the CDR3 is 13 residues. Germline V gene sequence: CDR1 WNHNN, CDR2 SYGVQD (reference sequence). Trimming cost V 4 bases and J 9 bases, with 14 bases left between them. Here the CDR3 reads CASSVSNRATQYF. As DNA, the CDR3 is TGCGCCAGCAGTGTGTCGAACCGGGCAACGCAGTATTTT.

The V and J genes are TRBV7-8 and TRBJ1-5; 9 nucleotides align to TRBD1. CDR3 length equals 18 residues. The germline V gene encodes CDR1 SGHVS and CDR2 FQNEAQ. The J segment lost 4 bases and the V segment lost 1 base, leaving 11 bases of the junction unmatched. In nucleotides, the CDR3 is TGTGCCAGCAGCTTAGTTCGGGGTGGGACAGGGCGGAATCAGCCCCAGCATTTT. Translated: CASSLVRGGTGRNQPQHF.

This clonotype was observed a handful of times. This rearrangement joins TRBV5-6 to TRBJ1-1, with D tentatively TRBD1 (5 bases). This CDR3 region has 13 residues. V was shortened by 6 bases and J by 5 bases, with 14 bases between the two germline ends. CDR1 is SGHDT, CDR2 YYEEEE, per germline. Here the CDR3 DNA reads TGTGCCAGCAACCCTTGGGGGGGGACTGAAGCTTTCTTT. It specifies CASNPWGGTEAFF.

This clonotype was observed many times. The rearrangement uses TRBV10-3 and TRBJ2-7; D uncertain. V was cut by 3 bases and J by 3 bases, with 24 bases left in between. Germline lookup yields CDR1 ENHRY and CDR2 SYGVKD. This CDR3 has 18 residues. The CDR3 region has the DNA TGTGCCATCAGTGATAGGCTTGTCAGTGGTCAGAGAAGCTACGAGCAGTACTTC. This translates into CAISDRLVSGQRSYEQYF.

Note on this clonotype: A single base separates this from a much larger clone, so it may be a read error. This chain joins TRBV4-1 and TRBJ2-1; D ambiguous. V dropped 4 bases and J dropped 3 bases, with 10 bases sitting between them. Germline CDR1 MGHRA, CDR2 YSYEKL. This CDR3 spans 14 amino acids. The CDR3: CASSLTPFYNEQFF. Written as DNA, the CDR3 is TGCGCCAGCAGCCTTACGCCGTTCTACAATGAGCAGTTCTTC.

The chain is built from TRBV5-1 and TRBJ2-1; the match to TRBD1 covers 7 bases. V was pared by 4 bases and J by 5 bases, with 6 bases of the junction left unmatched. In germline, CDR1 is SGHRS, CDR2 YFSETQ. The CDR3 has 14 amino acids. The CDR3 spells CASSRTGTDNEQFF. Written as DNA, the CDR3 is TGCGCCAGCAGCCGGACAGGAACTGACAATGAGCAGTTCTTC.

With respect to this clonotype: This may stem from a read error, because a much larger clone lies one nucleotide away. The chain is built from TRBV5-1 and TRBJ2-5; 9 positions agree with TRBD1. Germline CDR1 is SGHRS and CDR2 is YFSETQ. The CDR3 has 17 residues. V lost 4 bases and J lost 3; bases outside the gene matches: 13. CDR3 sequence (DNA): TGCGCCAGCAGCCCCACCCCGGGACAGGGAGCCAAAGAGACCCAGTACTTC. As protein: CASSPTPGQGAKETQYF.

This clonotype was detected many times. This chain joins TRBV20-1 and TRBJ1-2; D remains ambiguous. The V gene lost 0 bases and the J gene lost 0 bases, with 11 bases spanning the gap. This CDR3 has 15 residues. Germline V gene sequence: CDR1 DFQATT, CDR2 SNEGSKA (reference sequence). CDR3 in DNA: TGCAGTGCTAGAGATGCGGGCACTTCTAACTATGGCTACACCTTC. Its translation is CSARDAGTSNYGYTF.

This clonotype came up a few times. Given a much more abundant clone one base away, this may be a read error. The chain employs TRBV12-3 or TRBV12-4 and TRBJ2-7, with TRBD2 as a possible D gene (7 bases). The CDR3 totals 15 residues. V was pared by 0 bases and J by 7 bases, with 16 bases between. The chain's CDR3 is CASSLAGGLFDEQYF. The CDR3, as DNA: TGTGCCAGCAGTTTAGCGGGGGGGCTCTTTGATGAGCAGTACTTC.